This T cell receptor (beta chain) derives from a study of graft-versus-host responses after intestinal transplantation. Study-level background: Multivisceral, liver-intestinal, or isolated intestinal grafts were transplanted into recipients. All recipients were given anti-thymocyte globulin induction, and tacrolimus and steroids were then administered for around three years. Study-level findings and limits: Early post-transplant HvG declines were associated with peak circulating GvH clone levels. Some GvH clones were seen earlier in gut or blood, suggesting intestinal origin.

In regard to this clone: Its specificity is not known.

Clones were sequenced by immunoSEQ multiplex PCR, and TCRdb holds only the in-frame ones, with some missing. The data contain more than 85,000 clones, approximately 94% of them seen just once; the ten biggest clones take up 2%. This receptor was obtained from a human donor who received an intestinal transplant. The sequenced sample was unstimulated CD8+ T cells sorted from spleen or lymph node cells, obtained before intestinal transplant.

DNA for the CDR3: TGTGCCAGTAGTATCCGCCCTGAGATTCCCACCGGGGAGCTGTTTTTT. Protein product: CASSIRPEIPTGELFF. The chain combines TRBV19 with TRBJ2-2; D gene unclear. Trimming removed 3 bases from V and 4 bases from J, with 15 bases in between. This CDR3 has 16 amino acids. Germline CDR1 is LNHDA and CDR2 is SQIVND (reference sequence).